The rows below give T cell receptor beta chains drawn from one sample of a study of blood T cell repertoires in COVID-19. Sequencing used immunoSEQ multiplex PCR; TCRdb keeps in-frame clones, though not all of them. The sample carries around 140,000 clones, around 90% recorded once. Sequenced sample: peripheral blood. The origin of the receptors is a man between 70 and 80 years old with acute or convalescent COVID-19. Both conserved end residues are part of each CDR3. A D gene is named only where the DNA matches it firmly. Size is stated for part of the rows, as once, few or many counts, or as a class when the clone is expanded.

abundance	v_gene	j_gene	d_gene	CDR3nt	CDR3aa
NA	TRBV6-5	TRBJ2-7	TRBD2	TGTGCCAGCAGTTACCAAGGGACTAGCGGCTCCTACGAGCAGTACTTC	CASSYQGTSGSYEQYF
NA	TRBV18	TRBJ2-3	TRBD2	TGTGCCAGCTCACCAACTAGCGGGGGGGAGGATACGCAGTATTTT	CASSPTSGGEDTQYF
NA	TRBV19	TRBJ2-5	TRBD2	TGTGCCAGTAGTCTAGGGACTAGTGCAAAAGAGACCCAGTACTTC	CASSLGTSAKETQYF
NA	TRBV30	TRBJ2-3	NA	TGTGCCTGGAGTGTACGGGGGGCCCTAACGCAGTATTTT	CAWSVRGALTQYF
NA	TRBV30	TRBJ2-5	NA	TGTGCCTGGAGTGCCAGCGGATCACAAGAGACCCAGTACTTC	CAWSASGSQETQYF
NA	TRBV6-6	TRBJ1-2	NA	TGTGCCAGCAGTTACTCAGAGGGCAGGACCTATGGCTACACCTTC	CASSYSEGRTYGYTF
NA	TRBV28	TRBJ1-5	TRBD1	TGTGCCAGCAGTTTCTCCGGACAGGGTCGGCATCAGCCCCAGCATTTT	CASSFSGQGRHQPQHF
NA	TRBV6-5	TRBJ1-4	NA	TGTGCCAGCAGTAGTGAGGGTGAGGGTGAAAAACTGTTTTTT	CASSSEGEGEKLFF
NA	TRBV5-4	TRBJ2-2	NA	TGTGCCAGCAGCCAGAAGATCCCGAACACCGGGGAGCTGTTTTTT	CASSQKIPNTGELFF
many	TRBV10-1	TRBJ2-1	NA	TGCGCCAGCAGTGAGTCGGGTATCCAGCAGGGTGAGCAGTTCTTC	CASSESGIQQGEQFF
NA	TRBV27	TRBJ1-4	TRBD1	TGTGCCAGCAGTTGGACCTCGGGACAGGGTTTGGGTAATGAAAAACTGTTTTTT	CASSWTSGQGLGNEKLFF
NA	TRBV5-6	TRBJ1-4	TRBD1	TGTGCCAGCAGCGCGGGACAGTTTAATGAAAAACTGTTTTTT	CASSAGQFNEKLFF
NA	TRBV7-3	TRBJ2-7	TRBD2	TGTGCCAGCAGTTCCGGGGGGGACACGGAGCAGTACTTC	CASSSGGDTEQYF
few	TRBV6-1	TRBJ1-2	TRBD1	TGTGCCAGCAGTGAGGCAGGGGGCGCCTGGGGCTACACCTTC	CASSEAGGAWGYTF
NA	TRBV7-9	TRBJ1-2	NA	TGTGCCAGCAGCTTAGCGATGGCGGAGGGCTATGGCTACACCTTC	CASSLAMAEGYGYTF
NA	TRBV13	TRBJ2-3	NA	TGTGCCAGCAGCTTTAGGCGGGCCGACATTAGCACAGATACGCAGTATTTT	CASSFRRADISTDTQYF
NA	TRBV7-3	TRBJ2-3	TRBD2	TGTGCCAGCAGCTCCTCGACTAGCGGGAGGGCCGATGTCACAGATACGCAGTATTTT	CASSSSTSGRADVTDTQYF
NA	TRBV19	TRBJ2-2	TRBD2	TGTGCCAGTTCATCGGCGGGAGTGTACACCGGGGAGCTGTTTTTT	CASSSAGVYTGELFF
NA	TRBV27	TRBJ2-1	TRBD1	TGTGCCAGCAGTGTGACAGGGGGCAATGAGCAGTTCTTC	CASSVTGGNEQFF
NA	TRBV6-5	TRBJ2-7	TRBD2	TGTGCCAGCAGCATAGCGGGGGTCTCCTACGAGCAGTACTTC	CASSIAGVSYEQYF
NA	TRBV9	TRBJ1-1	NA	TGTGCCAGCAGCGTAAGGATCGGGACTCCTGACATGAACACTGAAGCTTTCTTT	CASSVRIGTPDMNTEAFF
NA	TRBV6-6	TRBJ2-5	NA	TGTGCCAGCAGTAGCGCTGGGGAGACCCAGTACTTC	CASSSAGETQYF
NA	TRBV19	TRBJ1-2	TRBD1	TGTGCCAGTAGCTCCCAGGGGGCCCATGGCTACACCTTC	CASSSQGAHGYTF
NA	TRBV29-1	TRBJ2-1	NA	TGCAGCGTACGAGGGTTTGATGAGCAGTTCTTC	CSVRGFDEQFF
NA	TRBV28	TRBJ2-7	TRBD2	TGTGCCAGCAGTCCCGGACTAGACGTGGAGGAGCAGTACTTC	CASSPGLDVEEQYF
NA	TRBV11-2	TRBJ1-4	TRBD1	TGTGCCAGCAGATACCAGGGACAGGGGAGTGAAAAACTGTTTTTT	CASRYQGQGSEKLFF
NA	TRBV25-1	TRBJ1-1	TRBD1	TGTGCCAGCAAGGGACAGGGGAAGACTGAAGCTTTCTTT	CASKGQGKTEAFF
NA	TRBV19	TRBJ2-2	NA	TGTGCCAGTAGGTCCGGGCAGGGAAACACCGGGGAGCTGTTTTTT	CASRSGQGNTGELFF
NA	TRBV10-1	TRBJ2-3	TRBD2	TGCGCCAGCAGTGATTGGGGACTAGCGGGAGATACGCAGTATTTT	CASSDWGLAGDTQYF
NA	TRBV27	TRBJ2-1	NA	TGTGCCAGCAGCCACCCGGGGCTAGCGAGGAATGAGCAGTTCTTC	CASSHPGLARNEQFF
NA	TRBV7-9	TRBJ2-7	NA	TGTGCCAGCAGCGTGAGCTCCTACGAGCAGTACTTC	CASSVSSYEQYF
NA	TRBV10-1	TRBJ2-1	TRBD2	TGCGCCAGCAGTGAGGCTAGCGGGGGGGGCAATGAGCAGTTCTTC	CASSEASGGGNEQFF
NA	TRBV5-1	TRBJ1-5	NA	TGCGCCAGCAGCTTGGACGGGGATCAGCCCCAGCATTTT	CASSLDGDQPQHF
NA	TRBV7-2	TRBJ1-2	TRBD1	TGTGCCAGCAGCGTAGCAGGGGGCTATGGCTACACCTTC	CASSVAGGYGYTF
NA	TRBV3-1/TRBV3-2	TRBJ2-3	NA	TGTGCCAGCAGCCAAGGAGGGGGGGCCCCAGATACGCAGTATTTT	CASSQGGGAPDTQYF
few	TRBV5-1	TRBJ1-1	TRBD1	TGCGCCAGCAGCTTGATGGACAGGGAGAGCACTGAAGCTTTCTTT	CASSLMDRESTEAFF
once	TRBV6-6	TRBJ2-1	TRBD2	TGTGCCAGCAGTTACATGTCTAGCGGGGACAATGAGCAGTTCTTC	CASSYMSSGDNEQFF
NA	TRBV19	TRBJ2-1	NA	TGTGCCAGTAGTATAAGCGTGAATGAGCAGTTCTTC	CASSISVNEQFF
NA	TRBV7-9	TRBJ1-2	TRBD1	TGTGCCAGCAGCTTCGACAGGGAAGGCTACACCTTC	CASSFDREGYTF
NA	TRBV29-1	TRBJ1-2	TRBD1	TGCAGCGTTGATGGAGGGGGCGGGTATGGCTACACCTTC	CSVDGGGGYGYTF
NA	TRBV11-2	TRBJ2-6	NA	TGTGCCAGCAGCTTACAGATCTCTGGGGCCAACGTCCTGACTTTC	CASSLQISGANVLTF
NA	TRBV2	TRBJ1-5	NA	TGTGCCAGCAAAGACTATACGACACTTAGCAATCAGCCCCAGCATTTT	CASKDYTTLSNQPQHF
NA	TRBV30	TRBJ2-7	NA	TGTGCCGGCTTCCTTAGCGGATGGGACTACGAGCAGTACTTC	CAGFLSGWDYEQYF
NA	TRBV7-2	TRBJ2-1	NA	TGTGCCAGCAGCCCCCGGGGGGCGGAGTTCTTC	CASSPRGAEFF
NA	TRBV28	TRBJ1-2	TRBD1	TGTGCCAGCAGCACAGGGGGCGTTCGTTATGGCTACACCTTC	CASSTGGVRYGYTF
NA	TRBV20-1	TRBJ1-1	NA	TGCAGTGCGGTAGGAGACACTGAAGCTTTCTTT	CSAVGDTEAFF